This entry features one TCR beta chain sequence. Its antigen remains unknown. An end of the junction does not agree with germline; a read error may underlie this. Germline V gives CDR1 LNHDA, CDR2 SQIVND (reference sequence). This CDR3 spans 15 amino acids. This sample is drawn from a study of identical twins. Study-level results: Some out-of-frame alpha sequences were shared by twins, and these showed excess low generation probability.

TCRdb reprocessed the 5' RACE reads via MiXCR and lists one record per CDR3 protein. The table lists about 1.7 million distinct CDR3 sequences, less than 40% of them singletons. Source material: cord blood. The V call is TRBV19, the J call TRBJ1-5; D is unclear. This sequence originates from a newborn girl in good health. CDR3 DNA: TGTACCAGTAGTATATTATCTGGCCCCAATCAGCCCCAGCATTTT. This gives the protein CTSSILSGPNQPQHF.